These T cell receptor beta chains were read from a single sample in a study of beta chain features in type 1 diabetes. Assay used: immunoSEQ multiplex PCR; TCRdb lists only in-frame clones, some missing. This table holds fewer than 350,000 clones, over 14% found once. The source material was naive CD4+ T cells from blood. These receptors all come from a man younger than 35 with type 1 diabetes. Both conserved end residues are part of each CDR3. The D gene is left open where the match is weak. Size values are once, few and many counts, or a class for expanded clones, and some rows have none.

d_call j_call v_call clone_size cdr3_aa cdr3_nt
TRBD1 TRBJ2-7 TRBV5-1 few CASSPRTGGYEQYF TGCGCCAGCAGCCCCAGGACAGGGGGCTACGAGCAGTACTTC
NA TRBJ2-7 TRBV5-4 few CASSSTGEQYF TGTGCCAGCAGCTCAACGGGCGAGCAGTACTTC
TRBD2 TRBJ2-6 TRBV4-2 NA CASSQETSGSSGANVLTF TGTGCCAGCAGCCAAGAGACTAGCGGGAGTAGTGGGGCCAACGTCCTGACTTTC
TRBD1 TRBJ2-4 TRBV9 few CASSVQGQPLNIQYF TGTGCCAGCAGCGTACAGGGACAGCCGTTAAACATTCAGTACTTC
NA TRBJ2-7 TRBV29-1 NA CSAGSYEQYF TGCAGCGCCGGCTCCTACGAGCAGTACTTC
TRBD1 TRBJ1-3 TRBV15 few CATTRDRGYGNTIYF TGTGCCACCACCAGGGACAGGGGCTACGGAAACACCATATATTTT
NA TRBJ1-5 TRBV30 few CAWSVRDNQPQHF TGTGCCTGGAGTGTACGAGATAATCAGCCCCAGCATTTT
NA TRBJ1-2 TRBV7-2 NA CASRNDGGSYGYTF TGTGCCAGCAGGAACGATGGCGGAAGCTATGGCTACACCTTC
TRBD1 TRBJ2-1 TRBV18 few CASSPLPGQGNEQFF TGTGCCAGCTCACCACTACCGGGACAGGGGAATGAGCAGTTCTTC
TRBD2 TRBJ2-7 TRBV4-1 few CASSQRTGRQTYEQYF TGCGCCAGCAGCCAGAGAACCGGGAGGCAAACCTACGAGCAGTACTTC
TRBD2 TRBJ2-1 TRBV5-1 few CASSPGLAGPLNEQFF TGCGCCAGCAGCCCGGGACTAGCGGGACCTCTCAATGAGCAGTTCTTC
TRBD1 TRBJ2-7 TRBV5-1 NA CASRPGQGVSYEQYF TGCGCCAGCAGGCCCGGCCAGGGGGTTTCCTACGAGCAGTACTTC
NA TRBJ2-3 TRBV11-2 NA CASSSRVNTQYF TGTGCCAGCAGTTCTAGAGTTAATACGCAGTATTTT
NA TRBJ1-3 TRBV30 few CAWSPHPGNTIYF TGTGCCTGGAGTCCCCATCCCGGAAACACCATATATTTT
TRBD1 TRBJ1-2 TRBV19 NA CASSTSGTAYGYTF TGTGCCAGTAGTACGTCCGGGACAGCCTATGGCTACACCTTC
TRBD2 TRBJ2-1 TRBV25-1 few CASRQRGAGNEQFF TGTGCCAGCAGGCAGCGGGGGGCCGGCAATGAGCAGTTCTTC
NA TRBJ1-1 TRBV2 few CASSPRGGLTEAFF TGTGCCAGCAGTCCCCGGGGGGGGTTAACTGAAGCTTTCTTT
TRBD1 TRBJ2-1 TRBV7-9 few CASSHSGGNEQFF TGTGCCAGCAGCCATTCAGGGGGCAATGAGCAGTTCTTC
NA TRBJ2-1 TRBV11-1 NA CASSLALGVSGNEQFF TGTGCCAGCAGCTTAGCTCTAGGTGTATCGGGAAATGAGCAGTTCTTC
NA TRBJ1-2 TRBV14 NA CASSRTAYGYTF TGTGCCAGCAGCCGGACAGCCTATGGCTACACCTTC
NA TRBJ2-3 TRBV4-1 NA CASSHGTIRTYTQYF TGCGCCAGCAGCCACGGGACAATAAGGACTTATACGCAGTATTTT
NA TRBJ2-2 TRBV28 NA CASSSPTGTGELFF TGTGCCAGCAGTTCACCAACGGGCACCGGGGAGCTGTTTTTT
TRBD1 TRBJ2-6 TRBV19 few CASSQVGQAGANVLTF TGTGCCAGTAGTCAGGTGGGACAGGCTGGGGCCAACGTCCTGACTTTC
NA TRBJ1-2 TRBV2 few CASSGRDLGGYTF TGTGCCAGCAGTGGCAGGGATCTAGGAGGCTACACCTTC
NA TRBJ2-5 TRBV5-1 NA CASSLGTNQETQYF TGCGCCAGCAGCTTGGGGACTAATCAAGAGACCCAGTACTTC
TRBD1 TRBJ1-1 TRBV6-6 few CASRRQGMNTEAFF TGTGCCAGCAGGCGACAGGGCATGAACACTGAAGCTTTCTTT
NA TRBJ2-5 TRBV25-1 NA CASSEYRGTETQYF TGTGCCAGCAGCGAGTATCGGGGTACAGAGACCCAGTACTTC